A single sample gave rise to the 14 T cell receptor beta chains below, sequenced in a study of shared clonotypes between healthy human individuals. The protocol was immunoSEQ multiplex PCR, while the TCRdb copy is restricted to in-frame clones and leaves out a portion. The sample records over a million clones, around three quarters being singletons. Input material: memory CD4+ T cells from PBMCs. As to subset: CD45RA-negative fraction. These receptors all stem from a man between 18 and 29 years old in good health. Some clones in this sample may be carry-over from other donors' samples.

With regard to this clone: This CDR3 is also generated by other DNA sequences in the sample. The chain combines TRBV5-1 with TRBJ2-2, with D unresolved. CDR1 SGHRS and CDR2 YFSETQ come from the germline V gene. The CDR3 totals 15 residues. Trimming removed 5 bases at V and 3 bases at J, with 14 bases between. CDR3 protein: CASSSRLADTGELFF. In DNA, the CDR3 is TGCGCCAGCAGTTCCCGACTGGCAGACACCGGGGAGCTGTTTTTT.

This clone came up many times. The rearrangement links TRBV5-1 to TRBJ2-1, with 9 bases matching TRBD2. There are 16 residues in the CDR3. Germline V gene data show CDR1 as SGHRS and CDR2 as YFSETQ. Trimming cost V 4 bases and J 7 bases; bases outside gene matches: 12. In nucleotides, the CDR3 is TGCGCCAGCAGCAGATCCCGGGACAGCGGGAGGAATGAGCAGTTCTTC. It translates to CASSRSRDSGRNEQFF. Looking up the rest from reference TRBV5-1 and TRBJ2-1 gives the full variable domain: KAGVTQTPRYLIKTRGQQVTLSCSPISGHRSVSWYQQTPGQGLQFLFEYFSETQRNKGNFPGRFSGRQFSNSRSEMNVSTLELGDSALYLCASSRSRDSGRNEQFFGPGTRLTVL.

The J gene is TRBJ1-2, the V gene TRBV30, with 7 bases matching TRBD1. Per the germline V gene, CDR1 is GTSNPN and CDR2 is SVGIG (reference sequence). The CDR3 is 14 amino acids. With 4 bases clipped from V and 4 bases from J, the junction kept 9 bases outside the gene matches. Here the CDR3 DNA reads TGTGCCTGGATAGGAATTGACAGGGTCTATGGCTACACCTTC. Its protein is CAWIGIDRVYGYTF.

The chain recombines TRBV7-3 with TRBJ1-1; D is unclear. CDR1 SGHTA and CDR2 FQGTGA come from the germline V gene. Trimming took 0 bases from V and 3 from J, leaving 8 bases between them. This CDR3 region has 14 residues. The chain's CDR3 is CASSLTGIHTEAFF. CDR3 DNA: TGTGCCAGCAGCTTAACCGGCATACACACTGAAGCTTTCTTT.

V usage is TRBV7-9 and J usage is TRBJ2-1; 10 bases agree with TRBD2. Germline CDR1 SEHNR, CDR2 FQNEAQ (reference sequence). The CDR3 is 14 residues long. Unmatched junction bases numbered 4, after V lost 6 bases and J lost 5 bases. CDR3 nucleotides: TGTGCCAGCAGGCTAGCGGGAGCCGACAATGAGCAGTTCTTC. It encodes CASRLAGADNEQFF.

J is TRBJ2-3 and V is TRBV7-8, with D tentatively TRBD1 (6 bases). Germline-derived CDR1 and CDR2 are SGHVS and FQNEAQ. Trimming cost V 1 base and J 0 bases, with 11 bases left between them. The CDR3 totals 16 residues. The CDR3, as DNA: TGTGCCAGCAGCTTAGGGGGGCTCACTAGCACAGATACGCAGTATTTT. This encodes CASSLGGLTSTDTQYF.

The chain uses TRBV7-9 and TRBJ2-3; the D is unclear. With 5 bases removed from V and 2 bases from J, the gap between germline ends came to 8 bases. Germline-derived CDR1 and CDR2 are SEHNR and FQNEAQ (reference sequence). The CDR3 totals 13 residues. The CDR3 DNA reads TGTGCCAGCAGCCCCATGCCCACAGATACGCAGTATTTT. Translating it yields CASSPMPTDTQYF.

This clone was seen once. V and J are TRBV7-6 and TRBJ2-3, with 8 bases aligning to TRBD1. Looked up from germline, CDR1 is SGHVS and CDR2 is FNYEAQ. The CDR3 is 15 amino acids. J was trimmed by 4 bases and V by 5 bases; bases with no gene match: 8. CDR3 loop: CASSARTGIADTQYF. The CDR3 DNA sequence: TGTGCCAGCAGCGCTAGGACAGGGATCGCAGATACGCAGTATTTT.

This clone has a single count. The chain links TRBV27 to TRBJ2-7, with 8 bases aligning to TRBD2. Trimming cost V 2 bases and J 4 bases; bases outside gene matches: 7. Germline-derived CDR1 and CDR2 are MNHEY and SMNVEV (reference sequence). The CDR3 covers 15 residues. The CDR3 region has the DNA TGTGCCAGCAGTTTAACGGGACTAGGGGTATACGAGCAGTACTTC. Residues: CASSLTGLGVYEQYF.

The chain is built from TRBV6-1 and TRBJ1-2; D uncertain. Trimming left V 6 bases short and J 5 bases short, with 13 bases between. Germline loops: CDR1 MNHNS, CDR2 SASEGT. The CDR3 extends over 13 amino acids. CDR3 nucleotide sequence: TGTGCCAGCAGGATTCAGGATGGGTATGGCTACACCTTC. This codes for CASRIQDGYGYTF.

This chain uses TRBV7-3 with TRBJ1-1; 9 bases are a match to TRBD1. Germline CDR1 and CDR2: SGHTA and FQGTGA. The CDR3 runs 19 residues. J gave up 1 base and V 1 base, and 13 bases lay outside the gene matches. CDR3 loop: CASSLKFGQGRLGNTEAFF. CDR3 nucleotides: TGTGCCAGCAGCTTAAAGTTCGGACAGGGGCGCTTAGGGAACACTGAAGCTTTCTTT.

This clone was counted between two and nine times. The rearrangement links TRBV7-7 to TRBJ2-5; possibly TRBD1 for D (6 bases). Matching the DNA end better, TRBJ2-7 makes the J call doubtful. The CDR3 runs to 15 residues. Germline CDR1 reads SSHAT; CDR2 reads FNYEAQ (reference sequence). The DNA for the CDR3 is TGTGCCAGCAGCCCGGGCAGGGGCCTCTCCTACGAGCAGTACTTC. This translates into CASSPGRGLSYEQYF.

The chain employs TRBV28 and TRBJ2-7, with 10 bases fitting TRBD1. With V trimmed by 3 bases and J by 4 bases, 6 bases remained unmatched. The V gene's germline CDR1 is MDHEN and CDR2 SYDVKM. The CDR3 runs to 15 residues. DNA for the CDR3: TGTGCCAGCAGTTTGTCGGACAGGGGGATGTACGAGCAGTACTTC. It yields the protein CASSLSDRGMYEQYF.

V is TRBV7-9 and J is TRBJ1-1; D may be TRBD1 (5 bases). CDR1 and CDR2 from the germline V gene are SEHNR and FQNEAQ (reference sequence). V gave up 3 bases and J gave up 0 bases, with 8 bases separating them. The CDR3 contains 14 residues. CDR3 in amino acids: CASSLAGLNTEAFF. The DNA of the CDR3 is TGTGCCAGCAGCTTGGCGGGGCTGAACACTGAAGCTTTCTTT.